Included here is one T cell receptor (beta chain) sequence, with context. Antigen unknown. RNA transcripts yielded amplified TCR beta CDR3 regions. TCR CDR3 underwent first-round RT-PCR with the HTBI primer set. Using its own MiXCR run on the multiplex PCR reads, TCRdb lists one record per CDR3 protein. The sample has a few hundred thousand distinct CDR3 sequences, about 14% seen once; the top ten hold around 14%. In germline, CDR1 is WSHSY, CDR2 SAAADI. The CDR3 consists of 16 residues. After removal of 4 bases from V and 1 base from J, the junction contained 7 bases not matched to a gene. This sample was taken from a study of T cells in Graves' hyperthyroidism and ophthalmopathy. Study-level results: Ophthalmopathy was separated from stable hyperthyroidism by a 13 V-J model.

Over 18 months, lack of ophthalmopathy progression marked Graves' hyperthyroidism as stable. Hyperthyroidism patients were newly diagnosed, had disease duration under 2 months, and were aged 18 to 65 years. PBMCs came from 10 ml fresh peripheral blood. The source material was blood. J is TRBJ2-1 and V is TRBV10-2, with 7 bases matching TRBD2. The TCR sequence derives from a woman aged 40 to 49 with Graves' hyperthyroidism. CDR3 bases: TGCGCCAGCAGTGTATACTCAGCGGGGTCCTACAATGAGCAGTTCTTC. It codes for CASSVYSAGSYNEQFF.